This T cell receptor (beta chain) was obtained from a study of response to subunit inactivated influenza vaccine (dated 2018 in TCRdb). At the level of the whole study: Deep quantitative T cell receptor repertoire profiling was used in the study to track responses to a trivalent subunit inactivated influenza vaccine.

General study outcomes and caveats: The authors suggested that each seasonal influenza vaccination may recruit only a limited number of new T cells.

The sample holds many counts of this clonotype. Its antigen is currently not known. No base-level quality is on record; no much larger clone is a single base apart. The CDR3 measures 15 amino acids from cysteine to phenylalanine. The CDR3 DNA has 45 bases and is translated from base 1. CDR1 and CDR2 are read off the germline V gene (reference sequence) as SEHNR and FQNEAQ. The V end gives up 4 bases and the J end 0 bases, leaving 3 bases in the junction not matched to a gene. Libraries came from RT-PCR. The listed sequencing device is Illumina HiSeq 2500. TCRdb applied fastp at Q25 and MiXCR to the public reads, then kept only in-frame beta chains. Each entry is one CDR3 protein sequence, shown with its most common DNA and genes. Across this sample there are around 470,000 distinct CDR3 sequences, with approximately 7.3% seen only once. The top ten clones comprise about an eighth of the sample.

The chain is made from TRBV7-9 and TRBJ2-1; 7 central bases correspond to TRBD1. The receptor was isolated from a man aged 50 to 69 who received an inactivated influenza vaccine. Donor details come from another sample of the same person, matched by shared clones. Here the sequenced sample was PBMCs from blood, taken 23 to 25 months after vaccination. CDR3 loop: CASSYPGGSYNEQFF. The DNA reads TGTGCCAGCAGCTATCCAGGGGGCTCCTACAATGAGCAGTTCTTC.